This is a list of T cell receptor beta chains from one sample in a study of long-term antiretroviral therapy in people with HIV. Assay: immunoSEQ multiplex PCR; the TCRdb copy retains only in-frame clones and omits some. The sample holds 15,000 to 20,000 clones, roughly 80% seen once. The material sequenced was unsorted PBMCs, taken just before starting antiretroviral therapy. Source of these receptors: a man aged 40-49 years with HIV. CDR3s include the opening cysteine and the closing phenylalanine or tryptophan. Each record gives: V gene, J gene, CDR3 protein.

TRBV29-1	TRBJ2-1	CSVVIIEQFF
TRBV6-5	TRBJ1-2	CASSYSAGTGVGYTF
TRBV14	TRBJ2-5	CASSQDTYGGWETQYF
TRBV19	TRBJ1-5	CASSTPTWAERYSNQPQHF
TRBV5-1	TRBJ2-5	CASSLGAAGGNRETQYF
TRBV18	TRBJ2-7	CASSRGQDTYEQYF
TRBV9	TRBJ1-2	CASSVKMEDYGYTF
TRBV13	TRBJ2-1	CASSLGRSKGQFF
TRBV7-9	TRBJ1-2	CASSLEQWGYTF
TRBV28	TRBJ2-7	CASSPLAAAYEQYF
TRBV7-9	TRBJ2-7	CASTLSSGVYAYEQYF
TRBV29-1	TRBJ2-1	CSVEKGFSYNEQFF
TRBV28	TRBJ2-7	CASSLDFSYEQYF
TRBV6-5	TRBJ2-1	CASSLREGPYNEQFF
TRBV5-6	TRBJ2-7	CASSLGGNGCEQYF
TRBV6-1	TRBJ2-7	CASQTYEQYF
TRBV19	TRBJ1-1	CASSTDRSSEAFF
TRBV6-5	TRBJ2-1	CASSYSSGVKANEQFF
TRBV6-6	TRBJ1-2	CASSYTGGYTF
TRBV4-2	TRBJ1-3	CASSQGLMGEVTLSGNTIYF
TRBV7-9	TRBJ2-4	CASSHSMVNIQYF
TRBV11-2	TRBJ2-4	CASSSRGLQYF
TRBV14	TRBJ2-7	CASSQDIWDYEQYF
TRBV9	TRBJ1-1	CASRLIKQYEAFF
TRBV11-3	TRBJ2-2	CASSDTVTGELFF
TRBV6-1	TRBJ2-7	CASSEGRVSSHEQYF
TRBV28	TRBJ1-5	CASRKSGVSNQPQHF
TRBV9	TRBJ2-1	CASSVQGAKSYNEQFF
TRBV15	TRBJ1-2	CATSRDLAGTSQVSIYGYTF
TRBV7-6	TRBJ2-5	CASSLRAGGGQGQETQYF
TRBV27	TRBJ1-1	CASSLKGARAFF
TRBV27	TRBJ2-7	CASSNQWSSYEQYF
TRBV7-2	TRBJ2-3	CASSLQVSGTDTQYF
TRBV5-8	TRBJ1-2	CASSLRYGYTF
TRBV11-2	TRBJ2-3	CASSLLSFRYWSSDTQYF
TRBV30	TRBJ1-1	CAWNTDRNTEAFF
TRBV11-2	TRBJ1-1	CASSLVAGWNTEAFF
TRBV28	TRBJ2-7	CASSLTGVSYEQYF
TRBV6-5	TRBJ1-2	CASSAEMIGGYGYTF
TRBV5-1	TRBJ2-5	CASSRGTDQETQYF
TRBV5-4	TRBJ1-1	CASSFLREAVTEAFF
TRBV4-2	TRBJ2-7	CASSQGTVAYEQYF
TRBV7-8	TRBJ1-5	CASSPHNQPQHF
TRBV27	TRBJ1-6	CASRGLLYNSPLHF
TRBV30	TRBJ1-3	CAWGGPQGISGNTIYF
TRBV5-1	TRBJ1-4	CASSPFGTNEKLFF
TRBV15	TRBJ2-2	CATSSGSSGRASGELFF
TRBV9	TRBJ2-3	CASSVGWGGTSKTDTQYF
TRBV15	TRBJ2-1	CATSRDRPANHNEQFF
TRBV19	TRBJ2-3	CASSMVATSTDTQYF
TRBV30	TRBJ1-5	CAWSVPRSGRSTLRPQHF
TRBV30	TRBJ1-1	CAWTDREGTEAFF
TRBV10-2	TRBJ1-2	CASSVGQGYGYTF
TRBV29-1	TRBJ2-1	CSGRDRGGNEQFF
TRBV29-1	TRBJ1-2	CSVELGIRPYGYTF
TRBV6-6	TRBJ1-2	CASILGEANYGYTF
TRBV6-5	TRBJ2-4	CASSLGQGLNIQYF